The 24 T cell receptor beta chains in this list originate from one sample, sequenced in a study of cytomegalovirus exposure and HLA in healthy donors. PCR primers comprised 60 Vbeta and 13 Jbeta primers. Generated by immunoSEQ multiplex PCR, the TCRdb table keeps only in-frame clones and is missing some. The sample has 300,000 or so clones; about 83% are singletons. Sequencing was done on a sample of PBMCs. These receptors originate from a woman aged 40 to 49 in good health and CMV-seropositive.

The rearrangement uses TRBV28 and TRBJ1-2; TRBD1 aligns across 7 bases. The CDR3 has 15 residues. Trimming took 4 bases from V and 4 from J; bases not matched to a gene: 9. In germline, CDR1 is MDHEN, CDR2 SYDVKM. The CDR3: CASSSSGQEGYGYTF. CDR3 DNA sequence: TGTGCCAGCAGTTCCTCCGGACAGGAAGGCTATGGCTACACCTTC.

The chain uses TRBV27 and TRBJ2-1; 8 nucleotides agree with TRBD2. Germline trimming cut 4 bases from V and 9 bases from J; bases unmatched to any gene: 11. The CDR3 covers 15 residues. Germline assignment: CDR1 MNHEY and CDR2 SMNVEV (reference sequence). The CDR3 here is CASSSGGGGPIEQFF. CDR3 bases: TGTGCCAGCAGTTCGGGAGGGGGGGGGCCGATTGAGCAGTTCTTC.

V and J are TRBV7-8 and TRBJ2-1; TRBD2 agrees at 10 bases. V gave up 1 base and J gave up 4 bases; unmatched junction bases: 1. CDR3 size: 15 residues. Germline V gene data show CDR1 as SGHVS and CDR2 as FQNEAQ. CDR3 DNA sequence: TGTGCCAGCAGCTTAGGACTAGCGGGTTACAATGAGCAGTTCTTC. Residues: CASSLGLAGYNEQFF.

This chain joins TRBV19 and TRBJ1-4; D gene uncertain. The V end lost 6 bases, the J end lost 2 bases, and 13 bases lay between the germline ends. Germline CDR1 and CDR2: LNHDA and SQIVND (reference sequence). This CDR3 comprises 15 residues. CDR3 coding DNA: TGTGCCAGTAGCCGTTTGACGGGTACTAATGAAAAACTGTTTTTT. It specifies CASSRLTGTNEKLFF. Complete variable domain (other parts from reference TRBV19 and TRBJ1-4): DGGITQSPKYLFRKEGQNVTLSCEQNLNHDAMYWYRQDPGQGLRLIYYSQIVNDFQKGDIAEGYSVSREKKESFPLTVTSAQKNPTAFYLCASSRLTGTNEKLFFGSGTQLSVL.

The chain carries TRBV7-9 and TRBJ2-7; 11 positions agree with TRBD2. Germline CDR1 SEHNR, CDR2 FQNEAQ (reference sequence). V dropped 1 base and J dropped 4; count of bases not matched to a gene: 12. The CDR3 has 18 amino acids. Written as DNA, the CDR3 is TGTGCCAGCAGCTTAGGACTAGCGGGACTCTTTTCACAGTACGAGCAGTACTTC. This gives the protein CASSLGLAGLFSQYEQYF.

The chain is built from TRBV7-2 and TRBJ1-5; 7 bases are a match to TRBD1. The CDR3 has 16 residues. The trim removed 2 bases at V and 3 bases at J, leaving 7 bases unmatched. Germline V CDR1 and CDR2: SGHTA, FQGNSA. The CDR3: CASSLFRDSYNQPQHF. DNA for the CDR3: TGTGCCAGCAGCTTATTCCGGGACAGCTACAATCAGCCCCAGCATTTT.

The CDR3 region has the DNA TGTGCCAGCAGCTTGACAGGCGGGAGCTCCTACGAGCAGTACTTC. Protein sequence: CASSLTGGSSYEQYF. The chain recombines TRBV12-1 with TRBJ2-5; the DNA was not used to check the table's D call, TRBD2. The tail of the sequence fits TRBJ2-7 better, so the J call may be wrong. TRBV12-1 is labeled a pseudogene. This CDR3 contains 15 residues.

This rearrangement joins TRBV5-1 to TRBJ1-2; 7 bases map to TRBD1. The junction had 8 bases not matched to a gene; V was cut back by 0 bases and J by 6 bases. Germline CDR1 is SGHRS and CDR2 is YFSETQ. The CDR3 spans 15 residues. CDR3 bases: TGCGCCAGCAGCTTGGAATTACAGGGGACTGATGGCTACACCTTC. Translating it yields CASSLELQGTDGYTF.

V usage is TRBV12-5 and J usage is TRBJ1-5, with 7 bases identical to TRBD1. The germline V gene encodes CDR1 LGHNT and CDR2 FRNRAP. The CDR3 length is 16 residues. After removal of 2 bases from V and 2 bases from J, the junction contained 6 bases not matched to a gene. As DNA, the CDR3 is TGTGCTAGTGGTTTGCAGACAGGGATGGGCAATCAGCCCCAGCATTTT. This encodes CASGLQTGMGNQPQHF.

This chain joins TRBV7-9 and TRBJ1-4, with D maybe TRBD1 (6 bases). The V end was cut by 5 bases, the J end by 2 bases, with 15 bases between. The CDR3 extends over 16 amino acids. In germline, CDR1 is SEHNR, CDR2 FQNEAQ (reference sequence). CDR3 bases: TGTGCCAGCAGCCCAACAGGACAGCATACTAATGAAAAACTGTTTTTT. Residues: CASSPTGQHTNEKLFF.

CDR3 DNA sequence: TGTGCCAGCAGTTACGGAGCGGACGTAACCTACGAGCAGTACTTC. Protein: CASSYGADVTYEQYF. The gene calls are TRBV6-5 and TRBJ2-7, with a tentative D call TRBD2 (5 bases). V lost 2 bases and J lost 2, with 13 bases in between. The CDR3 covers 15 residues. The germline V gene has CDR1 MNHEY and CDR2 SVGAGI.

The chain carries TRBV5-5 and TRBJ2-7; possibly TRBD2 for D (5 bases). The V and J ends lost 2 bases and 2 bases respectively, with 14 bases between them. Germline V gene lookup returns CDR1 SGHKS and CDR2 YYEKEE (reference sequence). This CDR3 has 15 amino acids. This CDR3 is CASSLAARETYEQYF. CDR3 sequence (DNA): TGTGCCAGCAGCTTAGCGGCTAGAGAAACCTACGAGCAGTACTTC.

Notes on this clone: One end of the junction does not line up with germline, which may come from a read error. The chain couples TRBV7-9 to TRBJ1-6; 10 bases fit TRBD1. The CDR3 is 17 amino acids. In germline, CDR1 is SEHNR, CDR2 FQNEAQ (reference sequence). This chain's CDR3 is CASSSSPMGTGASSLHF. DNA of the CDR3: TGTGCCAGCAGCTCGTCCCCAATGGGGACAGGGGCTTCATCCCTCCACTTT.

The rearrangement links TRBV7-2 to TRBJ1-4, with D possibly matching TRBD1 (6 bases). Germline values: CDR1 SGHTA, CDR2 FQGNSA. CDR3 length: 15 amino acids. V lost 5 bases and J 7 bases, leaving 17 bases between the germline ends. DNA of the CDR3: TGTGCCAGCAGCCCCTCAGGGGCTCGGGTTGAAAAACTGTTTTTT. Translated: CASSPSGARVEKLFF.

This clone came up a few times. CDR3 residues: CAWRPGTTSYEQYF. The CDR3 bases are TGTGCCTGGAGGCCCGGGACTACTTCCTACGAGCAGTACTTC. V and J are TRBV30 and TRBJ2-7; TRBD2 agrees at 7 bases. V shed 3 bases, J shed 1 base, and the junction held 6 bases outside the gene matches. Germline V CDR1 and CDR2: GTSNPN, SVGIG (reference sequence). This CDR3 comprises 14 residues.

This rearrangement joins TRBV2 to TRBJ2-7; 11 bases fit TRBD2. The CDR3 covers 15 residues. CDR1 and CDR2 from the germline V gene are SNHLY and FYNNEI. With 7 bases clipped from V and 5 bases from J, the junction kept 10 bases outside the gene matches. In DNA, the CDR3 is TGTGCCAGCACCGTAGCGGGAGGGTTCCGGCACGAGCAGTACTTC. Translated: CASTVAGGFRHEQYF.

This clone was found once. The V and J genes are TRBV21-1 and TRBJ2-2; the DNA was not compared with TRBD1, the D call given in the table. TRBV21-1 is classified as a pseudogene. The CDR3 covers 15 residues. CDR3 loop: CASRKGAPNTGELFF. CDR3 coding DNA: TGTGCCAGTAGAAAGGGGGCCCCCAACACCGGGGAGCTGTTTTTT.

The gene calls are TRBV6-1 and TRBJ2-5; TRBD2 matches 11 bases. The CDR3 runs to 13 residues. CDR1 is MNHNS and CDR2 is SASEGT in the germline V gene. V shed 7 bases and J 5 bases; nucleotides not matched to a gene: 3. CDR3 region: CASISGRVETQYF. The CDR3 bases are TGTGCCAGCATTAGCGGGAGGGTGGAGACCCAGTACTTC.

CDR3 loop: CASSVATGDTGELFF. The DNA for the CDR3 is TGTGCCAGCAGCGTAGCAACAGGGGACACCGGGGAGCTGTTTTTT. The V gene is TRBV9, the J gene TRBJ2-2, with 7 positions matching TRBD1. Germline values: CDR1 SGDLS, CDR2 YYNGEE. After removal of 0 bases from V and 3 bases from J, the junction contained 2 bases not matched to a gene. The CDR3 loop spans 15 amino acids.

V and J are TRBV9 and TRBJ1-4; D possibly corresponds to TRBD1 (6 bases). Between the trimmed V and J ends, which lost 3 bases and 3 bases, there was a span of 12 bases. This CDR3 is built from 15 residues. Per germline, CDR1 SGDLS and CDR2 YYNGEE. CDR3 region: CASSEQGRPNEKLFF. The CDR3 nucleotides are TGTGCCAGCAGCGAGCAGGGGCGCCCTAATGAAAAACTGTTTTTT.

DNA for the CDR3: TGTGCCAGCAGTGACATCAACAGGGCGGCGCAGCCCCAGCATTTT. Translating gives CASSDINRAAQPQHF. This chain uses TRBV2 with TRBJ1-5, with D possibly being TRBD1 (6 bases). The germline V gene has CDR1 SNHLY and CDR2 FYNNEI. The CDR3 is 15 residues long. The V gene lost 3 bases and the J gene lost 7 bases, with 16 bases spanning the gap.

This chain connects TRBV28 to TRBJ1-6; D is unresolved. From germline, CDR1 is MDHEN and CDR2 SYDVKM. This CDR3 is built from 12 residues. Between the trimmed V and J ends, which lost 6 bases and 11 bases, there was a span of 11 bases. This CDR3 is CASRPGPTPLHF. CDR3 in DNA: TGTGCCAGCAGACCCGGTCCGACACCCCTCCACTTT.

This chain joins TRBV21-1 and TRBJ2-7; TRBD2, the D gene given by the table, was not confirmed from the DNA. TRBV21-1 is marked as a pseudogene. The CDR3 runs 18 residues. This CDR3 reads CASSKKDTRGAGGYEQYF. The CDR3 bases are TGTGCCAGCAGCAAAAAGGACACTAGAGGAGCGGGAGGCTACGAGCAGTACTTC.

The J gene is TRBJ2-2, the V gene TRBV7-2; D is perhaps TRBD2 (6 bases). Germline CDR1 is SGHTA and CDR2 is FQGNSA. CDR3 size: 15 residues. The V gene lost 5 bases and the J gene lost 5 bases, with 15 bases spanning the gap. This CDR3 is CASSPQRAWTGELFF. For the CDR3, the DNA is TGTGCCAGCAGCCCCCAGCGGGCCTGGACCGGGGAGCTGTTTTTT.